This T cell receptor beta chain came from a study of blood T cell repertoires in COVID-19. The overall study: Acute and convalescent COVID-19 samples came from the United States, Italy and Spain.

Trimming cost V 7 bases and J 7 bases, with 11 bases left between them. This CDR3 has 12 amino acids. In the source study's methods: Nucleated cell counts were estimated from reference gene primer amplification. Data came from immunoSEQ multiplex PCR; TCRdb stores just in-frame clones and leaves some out. The V and J calls and clone size were taken over from that table, and D and trimming were inferred from the DNA. Seen here are about 250,000 clones, around 85% observed once, and the top ten hold over 7.5%. The receptor comes from a man aged 80 or over with acute or convalescent COVID-19. Sequenced: peripheral blood. This chain joins TRBV12-3 or TRBV12-4 and TRBJ2-1; unclear D gene. The CDR3: CASTLARNEQFF. CDR3 sequence (DNA): TGTGCCAGCACCTTAGCACGGAATGAGCAGTTCTTC.